This TCR beta chain was sequenced during a study of CD8+ T cells in alopecia areata. The CDR3 sequence is 14 residues long. The V and J ends lost 7 bases and 5 bases respectively, with 14 bases between them. Looked up from germline, CDR1 is LNHDA and CDR2 is SQIVND (reference sequence). Once RNA had been extracted, it was reverse transcribed into cDNA to act as the sequencing template. Produced via immunoSEQ multiplex PCR; TCRdb's table is partial and in-frame only. The table records around 86,000 clones, 70% to 85% of them present only once. Treatment in this sample: oral pan-JAK inhibitor, 5-10 mg twice daily. Peripheral blood and lesional scalp punch biopsies came from alopecia areata patients. Researchers picked out CD4+ and CD8+ T cells from PBMCs by sorting.

V usage is TRBV19 and J usage is TRBJ1-4; TRBD1 might be the D (5 bases). This receptor was identified in a human donor with alopecia areata. Sequenced material: CD8+ T cells sorted from blood, taken at week 44, from a patient treated with tofacitinib. CDR3 bases: TGTGCCAGTACCCCCCTGAGGGGCAATGAAAAACTGTTTTTT. It translates to CASTPLRGNEKLFF. The variable domain in full, with the rest retrieved from reference TRBV19 and TRBJ1-4, is DGGITQSPKYLFRKEGQNVTLSCEQNLNHDAMYWYRQDPGQGLRLIYYSQIVNDFQKGDIAEGYSVSREKKESFPLTVTSAQKNPTAFYLCASTPLRGNEKLFFGSGTQLSVL.